This TCR beta chain was profiled in a study of Ad26.COV2.S vaccination and SARS-CoV-2 variants. Study context: Donor was one of the participants in the Ad26.COV2.S arm of the COV1001 trial.

Treatment given: some 20 received Ad26.COV2.S at low or high dose, single or two shots; roughly five received placebo; per-sample allocation not given. Material that was analyzed had been drawn on day 63 after the first vaccine or placebo injection. TCRdb's table, derived via immunoSEQ multiplex PCR, lists solely in-frame clones and lacks some. Seen here are 300,000 to 350,000 clones, approximately 86% observed once, and the top ten hold approximately 2%. CDR1 is ENHRY and CDR2 is SYGVKD in the germline V gene. This CDR3 is built from 14 residues. V was clipped by 6 bases and J by 3 bases; unmatched bases: 6.

This chain links TRBV10-3 with TRBJ2-7; 9 positions agree with TRBD1. The input for sequencing was peripheral blood, taken in a trial of Ad26.COV2.S vaccine versus placebo. The sequence came from a person aged 18 to 65 who received the Ad26.COV2.S COVID-19 vaccine or a placebo. CDR3 in amino acids: CAIRRGQGLYEQYF. The DNA for the CDR3 is TGTGCCATCAGAAGAGGACAGGGGCTCTACGAGCAGTACTTC.